This T cell receptor beta chain was obtained from a study of T cells after yellow fever vaccination (dated by TCRdb to 2018 to 2020). A note on the overall study: The SMART-Seq v4 Ultra Low Input RNA kit was used to prepare libraries from fractions with low cell numbers. Bulk TCR alpha and beta repertoires were sequenced longitudinally to track T-cell clones before and after primary and booster YFV17D yellow fever vaccination. Two healthy male donors, one aged 18 to 30 and one aged 30 to 39 years, were included in the cohort. Blood samples were taken at several timepoints before and after primary and secondary immunization, and bulk PBMC replicates and cell subsets were isolated.

The intended sense of this specimen's treatment or condition label: live attenuated yellow fever vaccine strain. PBMCs were isolated from peripheral blood using a standard Ficoll-Paque protocol. Dynabeads CD4 and CD8 positive selection kits were used to isolate CD4 and CD8 T-cell fractions. TriZol was used to extract RNA from bulk PBMCs, from CD4 and CD8 fractions, and from dextramer-positive and dextramer-negative fractions. TCR cDNA was synthesized by 5'RACE template switching, which introduced a universal primer site and unique molecular identifiers. Priming of cDNA synthesis was performed from both the TCR alpha and TCR beta constant segments. Libraries were amplified in two PCR steps, with sample barcodes and sequencing adapters added in the second step. Sequencing of libraries was done on Illumina HiSeq 2500 (2x100 bp) or NovaSeq (2x150 bp). On the authors' methods: MIGEC handled demultiplexing of reads and collapsing into UMI consensus sequences, while MiXCR performed V(D)J alignment. Clonotypes responding to the vaccine were identified with edgeR on replicate PBMC samples, with the criteria of FDR below 0.01 and a log2 fold change above 5 up to day 15. Each bulk clonotype received a CD4 or CD8 identity based on whether the sequenced CD4 or CD8 repertoire contained that clonotype at higher abundance. TCRdb handled the public reads itself, with Q25 trimming in fastp and clone calling in MiXCR, and kept productive beta chains. Each entry merges the rows of one CDR3 protein and shows their most common DNA and genes. TCRdb's processing, not the study's, gives the V and J calls here. The sample table lists some 110,000 distinct CDR3 sequences, roughly 8.9% of them with a count of one. Of the sample, approximately 24% falls within the top ten clones.

The count of this clonotype is one. This receptor's antigen is unknown. A much larger clone lies one base from this, so it may be a read error. Broader findings and caveats from the paper: Because abundant contaminating clonotypes from the bulk population could be contained in FACS-sorted repertoires, computational filtering was required. A small fraction of clonotypes showed up in both the CD4 and CD8 compartments, probably as a result of convergent recombination. The study included only a couple of donors, which limits how far the findings can be generalized. After the booster, most of the clones that had expanded following primary vaccination were detected again (just under 97% of CD4 and around 87% of CD8), which suggests that memory was broadly maintained. Compared with the primary T-cell response, the secondary T-cell response was weaker but faster, peaking on day 5 rather than day 15.

CDR1 and CDR2, looked up from the germline V gene (reference sequence), are MNHEY and SMNVEV. From the cysteine up to the phenylalanine, the CDR3 has a length of 16 residues. The entry retains the CDR3 DNA only, 48 bases that are in frame from base 1. V was cut back by 5 bases and J by 4 bases, leaving a gap of 20 bases between them. This clonotype was obtained from a man younger than 45 who received the YFV17D yellow fever vaccine. This sequence uses TRBV27 and TRBJ2-5; the best D guess is TRBD2, with 6 bases matching. The sequencing here drew on CD8+ T cells sorted from PBMCs, taken 45 days after the yellow fever booster vaccination. The DNA sequence follows: TGTGCCAGCAGTCCTTTAGCGGAACCCCCCGGAGAGACCCAGTACTTC. Its translation is CASSPLAEPPGETQYF.